A single sample is the source of the 5 T cell receptor beta chains below, sequenced in a study of cytomegalovirus exposure and HLA in healthy donors. The PCR made use of 60 Vbeta and 13 Jbeta primers. TCRdb's copy holds only in-frame clones and misses some; the assay was immunoSEQ multiplex PCR. Among 150,000 to 250,000 clones, 70% to 85% were seen once, and the ten largest hold around 4.3%. The sequenced material came from PBMCs. These receptors came from a woman in her twenties or thirties in good health and CMV-seropositive.

This clone was seen just once. V and J are TRBV7-9 and TRBJ1-2; D not certain. The CDR3 loop spans 14 amino acids. The V end was cut by 5 bases, the J end by 6 bases, with 16 bases between. From germline, CDR1 is SEHNR and CDR2 FQNEAQ (reference sequence). The CDR3 loop reads CASSPLGALDGYTF. Written as DNA, the CDR3 is TGTGCCAGCAGCCCCCTCGGAGCTTTAGATGGCTACACCTTC.

The chain is built from TRBV7-9 and TRBJ2-1; the match to TRBD2 covers 11 bases. This CDR3 comprises 16 residues. Germline V gives CDR1 SEHNR, CDR2 FQNEAQ (reference sequence). J lost 3 bases, V lost 5 bases, and 6 bases had no gene match. CDR3 region: CASSPALAGDYNEQFF. CDR3 bases: TGTGCCAGCAGCCCGGCACTAGCGGGAGACTACAATGAGCAGTTCTTC.

This clone was recorded a few times. The chain combines TRBV7-2 with TRBJ2-7; D is unclear. The germline V and J ends were trimmed by 4 bases and 0 bases, with 4 bases remaining between them. The CDR3 consists of 12 residues. Germline-derived CDR1 and CDR2 are SGHTA and FQGNSA. CDR3 nucleotide sequence: TGTGCCAGCAGCTCACTCTCCTACGAGCAGTACTTC. Protein sequence: CASSSLSYEQYF.

The V gene is TRBV5-1, the J gene TRBJ2-1; maybe TRBD2 (6 bases). The V end lost 4 bases, the J end lost 8 bases, and 16 bases lay between the germline ends. CDR1 is SGHRS, CDR2 YFSETQ, per germline. CDR3 length: 14 amino acids. The CDR3, as DNA: TGCGCCAGCAGCCTGGGGGGAGGTGTAGATGAGCAGTTCTTC. Its translation: CASSLGGGVDEQFF.

The chain couples TRBV7-8 to TRBJ2-2; D is perhaps TRBD2 (6 bases). Germline V gives CDR1 SGHVS, CDR2 FQNEAQ. The V and J ends lost 5 bases and 6 bases respectively, with 13 bases between them. This CDR3 has 14 residues. The CDR3 DNA is TGTGCCAGCAGCCGCGGGGTTGGGGCCGGGGAGCTGTTTTTT. Its translation: CASSRGVGAGELFF.